Shown below are 17 T cell receptor beta chains from a single sample sequenced in a study of patients with pleural tuberculosis. TCRdb reprocessed the reads with MiXCR, giving one entry per CDR3 protein. The sample comprises just under 30,000 distinct CDR3 sequences, 18% of which are singletons, and roughly 3.6% rests with the top ten. The sequencing input was peripheral blood. These TCRs come from a human donor with pleural tuberculosis.

Within the sample, this clonotype is medium-sized. J is TRBJ1-5 and V is TRBV27, with TRBD1 identical over 11 bases. The CDR3 consists of 16 residues. Trimming cost V 6 bases and J 2 bases; bases outside gene matches: 6. Germline V gives CDR1 MNHEY, CDR2 SMNVEV (reference sequence). CDR3 coding DNA: TGTGCCAGCAGCCCGGACAGGGGGCAGGGCAATCAGCCCCAGCATTTT. It translates to CASSPDRGQGNQPQHF.

This clonotype was seen many times. The V gene is TRBV28, the J gene TRBJ1-6; 7 nucleotides agree with TRBD1. V lost 6 bases to trimming and J lost 2 bases; unmatched junction nucleotides: 7. The CDR3 spans 16 residues. Germline V gene lookup returns CDR1 MDHEN and CDR2 SYDVKM. The chain's CDR3 is CASSRRQGPYNSPLHF. The CDR3, as DNA: TGTGCCAGCAGCCGGAGACAGGGTCCCTATAATTCACCCCTCCACTTT.

Judged by abundance, this clonotype is medium-sized. At one end the junction does not follow the germline gene, possibly because of a read error. This chain connects TRBV15 to TRBJ1-2, with D unclear. The length of the CDR3 is 13 residues. Germline V gene sequence: CDR1 LNHNV, CDR2 YYDKDF (reference sequence). The CDR3 is CATNRVNSYGYTF. The CDR3 DNA reads TGTGCCACCAACAGAGTAAACAGCTATGGCTACACCTTC.

This clonotype was seen many times. The chain combines TRBV13 with TRBJ1-3; possibly TRBD1 for D (5 bases). Germline CDR1 reads PRHDT; CDR2 reads FYEKMQ (reference sequence). CDR3 length: 14 amino acids. The V gene lost 6 bases and the J gene lost 2 bases, with 11 bases spanning the gap. This chain's CDR3 is CASSPRGAGNTIYF. CDR3 coding DNA: TGTGCCAGCAGTCCCCGAGGGGCTGGAAACACCATATATTTT.

This clonotype showed up just a few times. This may come from a read error, since a much larger clone is one base off. V is TRBV3-1 and J is TRBJ2-5, with TRBD2 matching 10 bases. The CDR3 length is 16 residues. Germline V gives CDR1 LGHDT, CDR2 YNNKEL (reference sequence). Trimming took 0 bases from V and 5 from J; bases not matched to a gene: 6. The CDR3 bases are TGTGCCAGCAGCCAAGAAAGACTAGCGGGCTGGGAGACCCAGTACTTC. It is translated as CASSQERLAGWETQYF.

At least ten counts were recorded for this clonotype. The chain couples TRBV28 to TRBJ2-7; 11 bases agree with TRBD2. Germline trimming cut 6 bases from V and 0 bases from J; bases unmatched to any gene: 1. The length of the CDR3 is 14 residues. CDR1 and CDR2 from the germline V gene are MDHEN and SYDVKM. CDR3 residues: CASRGLAVSYEQYF. In nucleotides, the CDR3 is TGTGCCAGCAGGGGACTAGCGGTCTCCTACGAGCAGTACTTC.

This clonotype was picked up many times. The V call is TRBV24-1, the J call TRBJ2-1; 10 bases map to TRBD2. CDR1 is KGHDR and CDR2 is SFDVKD in the germline V gene. The CDR3 spans 14 residues. The V and J ends lost 4 bases and 7 bases, in that order; junction bases with no gene match: 3. CDR3 DNA: TGTGCCACCAGTGAGGCTAGCGGGAGTAATGAGCAGTTCTTC. This encodes CATSEASGSNEQFF.

This clonotype has a count of ten or more. The genes are TRBV2 and TRBJ1-1; 7 bases fit TRBD1. V lost 6 bases and J lost 7; bases outside the gene matches: 5. The germline gives CDR1 SNHLY, CDR2 FYNNEI. This CDR3 region has 12 residues. The CDR3 reads CASREGQFEAFF. CDR3 nucleotides: TGTGCCAGCAGGGAGGGACAGTTTGAAGCTTTCTTT. Combining the CDR3 with reference TRBV2 and TRBJ1-1 gives the whole variable domain EPEVTQTPSHQVTQMGQEVILRCVPISNHLYFYWYRQILGQKVEFLVSFYNNEISEKSEIFDDQFSVERPDGSNFTLKIRSTKLEDSAMYFCASREGQFEAFFGQGTRLTVV.

Note on this clonotype: The CDR3 carries no conserved terminal phenylalanine or tryptophan, so it likely arises from a read error. The rearrangement uses TRBV6-2 or TRBV6-3 and TRBJ1-1; 7 nucleotides match TRBD1. Germline CDR1 and CDR2: MNHEY and SVGEGT. The length of the CDR3 is 13 residues. The trim removed 5 bases at V and 6 bases at J, leaving 6 bases unmatched. This chain's CDR3 is CASSDGQAPEAFS. CDR3 bases: TGTGCCAGCAGTGACGGACAGGCCCCTGAAGCTTTCTCC.

In its sample, this clonotype was seen a few times. No conserved phenylalanine or tryptophan is present at the end of the CDR3, so a read error is the likely explanation. V usage is TRBV7-9 and J usage is TRBJ1-1, with TRBD1 as a possible D gene (6 bases). The CDR3 loop spans 13 amino acids. Trimming removed 6 bases at V and 1 base at J, with 9 bases between. Germline lookup yields CDR1 SEHNR and CDR2 FQNEAQ (reference sequence). The CDR3 here is CASSRGGNTEAFL. The CDR3 coding sequence is TGTGCCAGCAGTAGGGGGGGGAACACTGAAGCTTTCTTA.

This clonotype was observed at least ten times. The V gene is TRBV12-3 or TRBV12-4, the J gene TRBJ2-1, with 7 bases fitting TRBD1. V lost 3 bases to trimming and J lost 2 bases; unmatched junction nucleotides: 1. The CDR3 is 14 residues long. The CDR3 here is CASSFQGAYNEQFF. CDR3 coding DNA: TGTGCCAGCAGTTTTCAGGGGGCCTACAATGAGCAGTTCTTC.

This clonotype was counted many times. The chain uses TRBV11-2 and TRBJ2-3; 7 bases map to TRBD2. Germline V gene data show CDR1 as SGHAT and CDR2 as FQNNGV. CDR3 length: 13 amino acids. J was trimmed by 7 bases and V by 1 base; bases with no gene match: 2. CDR3 bases: TGTGCCAGCAGCTTAGCGGGAGGAAATACGCAGTATTTT. This codes for CASSLAGGNTQYF.

Worth noting for this clonotype: Because it lacks the conserved phenylalanine or tryptophan at the end, this CDR3 is likely a read error. The limits of the CDR3 on the DNA are not certain, so only TCRdb's listed CDR3 is given. This chain links TRBV2 with TRBJ1-1. Germline-derived CDR1 and CDR2 are SNHLY and FYNNEI. The length of the CDR3 is 11 amino acids, counting both ends. The CDR3 sequence: CASVGFHEAFS.

This clonotype occurred a few times. This could be a read error, since a much larger clone is one nucleotide away. J is TRBJ2-2 and V is TRBV6-2 or TRBV6-3; D is possibly TRBD2 (6 bases). Trimming left V 7 bases short and J 4 bases short, with 16 bases between. Germline CDR1 reads MNHEY; CDR2 reads SVGEGT. The CDR3 is 15 amino acids. CDR3 region: CASNRGGASTGELFF. Written as DNA, the CDR3 is TGTGCCAGCAACCGAGGAGGGGCCAGCACCGGGGAGCTGTTTTTT.

This clonotype appeared many times. V usage is TRBV11-3 and J usage is TRBJ2-3; possibly TRBD1 or TRBD2 for D (5 bases each). Germline V gene sequence: CDR1 SGHNT, CDR2 YENEEA. V lost 1 base and J 1 base, leaving 6 bases between the germline ends. CDR3 length: 14 amino acids. This CDR3 reads CASSLVGGTDTQYF. The CDR3 DNA follows: TGTGCCAGCAGCTTAGTGGGGGGCACAGATACGCAGTATTTT.

This clonotype was detected many times. The V gene is TRBV5-4, the J gene TRBJ1-1; TRBD1 is a possible D gene (6 bases). Germline CDR1 reads SGHNT; CDR2 reads YYREEE (reference sequence). Trimming took off 4 bases at V and 5 bases at J, with 15 bases between the two ends. The CDR3 spans 14 residues. CDR3: CASSEGGRGTEAFF. CDR3 nucleotides: TGTGCCAGCAGCGAAGGGGGTAGAGGTACTGAAGCTTTCTTT.

This clonotype has ten or more counts. The chain is built from TRBV5-1 and TRBJ1-1, with D possibly being TRBD1 (6 bases). CDR1 is SGHRS, CDR2 YFSETQ, per germline. This CDR3 has 14 amino acids. Deletions cut 0 bases from V and 3 bases from J, with 9 bases between. The CDR3 here is CASSLGGQYTEAFF. In DNA, the CDR3 is TGCGCCAGCAGCTTGGGGGGACAATACACTGAAGCTTTCTTT.